Following are 9 T cell receptor beta chains from one sample sequenced in a study of blood T cell repertoires in COVID-19. Produced via immunoSEQ multiplex PCR; TCRdb's table is partial and in-frame only. The table lists 400,000 or so clones, less than 95% of them singletons. The sample consisted of PBMCs or T cells enriched from blood (not recorded which). All receptors come from a man younger than 30 who had recovered from COVID-19.

This sequence joins TRBV2 and TRBJ2-1; D not resolved. Trimming removed 6 bases at V and 5 bases at J, with 17 bases between. The V gene's germline CDR1 is SNHLY and CDR2 FYNNEI. The CDR3 is 15 amino acids. The CDR3 region has the DNA TGTGCCAGCAGGCCCCAGCGCGGCACAAACAATGAGCAGTTCTTC. This gives the protein CASRPQRGTNNEQFF.

The chain couples TRBV9 to TRBJ2-2; maybe TRBD2 (6 bases). Germline CDR1 reads SGDLS; CDR2 reads YYNGEE. This CDR3 is 16 amino acids long. Trimming took 0 bases from V and 3 from J, leaving 12 bases between them. CDR3: CASSVGSSGYTGELFF. CDR3 in DNA: TGTGCCAGCAGCGTAGGTAGTAGCGGATACACCGGGGAGCTGTTTTTT.

The CDR3 here is CASRPGGIQPQHF. For the CDR3, the DNA is TGTGCCAGTCGTCCCGGGGGGATCCAGCCCCAGCATTTT. The chain links TRBV19 to TRBJ1-5, with TRBD1 as a possible D gene (5 bases). The CDR3 is 13 residues long. V was trimmed by 8 bases and J by 7 bases, leaving 15 bases between them. CDR1 and CDR2 (germline): LNHDA, SQIVND (reference sequence).

The chain has TRBV10-2 and TRBJ2-7; TRBD1 matches at 8 bases. The V gene's germline CDR1 is WSHSY and CDR2 SAAADI. The CDR3 loop spans 15 amino acids. Trimming at V came to 2 bases and at J to 4 bases, leaving 7 bases not matched to a gene. CDR3 amino acids: CASSEGNRGLYEQYF. Written as DNA, the CDR3 is TGCGCCAGCAGTGAGGGGAACAGGGGGTTATACGAGCAGTACTTC.

This clone has just one count. CDR3 coding DNA: TGTGCCAGCACTAGGACAGGGGAGGGCTACACCTTC. Translation: CASTRTGEGYTF. The chain combines TRBV6-5 with TRBJ1-2, with 9 bases matching TRBD1. Germline V gives CDR1 MNHEY, CDR2 SVGAGI. The V segment lost 7 bases and the J segment 8 bases; nucleotides outside the gene matches: 5. The CDR3 length is 12 residues.

The genes are TRBV9 and TRBJ1-2, with D unresolved. CDR3 length equals 13 residues. Germline V lookup: CDR1 SGDLS, CDR2 YYNGEE. Deletions cut 1 base from V and 8 bases from J, with 12 bases between. CDR3 amino acids: CASSVTEYDGYTF. The CDR3 nucleotides are TGTGCCAGCAGCGTAACGGAGTATGACGGCTACACCTTC.

V gene TRBV21-1 combines with J gene TRBJ2-2; the table's D call TRBD1 went unverified against the DNA. TRBV21-1 is a pseudogene segment. This CDR3 is built from 14 residues. Written as DNA, the CDR3 is TGTGCCAGAAACAGGCAATCGAACACCGGGGAGCTGTTTTTT. It encodes CARNRQSNTGELFF.

V and J are TRBV18 and TRBJ2-7; tentatively, D is TRBD1 (6 bases). V shed 1 base and J shed 2 bases, with 12 bases lying between them. CDR1 is KGHSH, CDR2 LQKENI, per germline. The CDR3 consists of 15 residues. CDR3 amino acids: CASSPRKGDAYEQYF. For the CDR3, the DNA is TGTGCCAGCTCACCACGGAAGGGGGATGCCTACGAGCAGTACTTC.

Points on this clone: This CDR3 is also generated by other DNA sequences in the sample. V gene TRBV2 combines with J gene TRBJ1-5; 7 bases fit TRBD1. The CDR3 consists of 13 residues. The germline CDR1 and CDR2 sequences are SNHLY and FYNNEI. V dropped 8 bases and J dropped 7; count of bases not matched to a gene: 8. The DNA of the CDR3 is TGTGCCAGCCGCGACAGGGTTGGACAGCCCCAGCATTTT. This gives the protein CASRDRVGQPQHF.